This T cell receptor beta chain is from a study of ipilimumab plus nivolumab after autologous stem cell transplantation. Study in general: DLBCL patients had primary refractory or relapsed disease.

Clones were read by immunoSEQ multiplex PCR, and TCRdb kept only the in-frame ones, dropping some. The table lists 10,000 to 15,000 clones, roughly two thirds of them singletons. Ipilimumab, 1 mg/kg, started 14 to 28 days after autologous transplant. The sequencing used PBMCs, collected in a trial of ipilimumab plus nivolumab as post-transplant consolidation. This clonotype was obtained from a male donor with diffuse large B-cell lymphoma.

CDR3 amino acids: CASTTQGWGLYEQYF. The CDR3 DNA reads as TGTGCCAGCACCACTCAGGGATGGGGACTCTACGAGCAGTACTTC. V is TRBV6-1 and J is TRBJ2-7, with D maybe TRBD2 (6 bases). The CDR3 loop spans 15 amino acids. V lost 7 bases and J lost 3, with 19 bases in between. The germline gives CDR1 MNHNS, CDR2 SASEGT.